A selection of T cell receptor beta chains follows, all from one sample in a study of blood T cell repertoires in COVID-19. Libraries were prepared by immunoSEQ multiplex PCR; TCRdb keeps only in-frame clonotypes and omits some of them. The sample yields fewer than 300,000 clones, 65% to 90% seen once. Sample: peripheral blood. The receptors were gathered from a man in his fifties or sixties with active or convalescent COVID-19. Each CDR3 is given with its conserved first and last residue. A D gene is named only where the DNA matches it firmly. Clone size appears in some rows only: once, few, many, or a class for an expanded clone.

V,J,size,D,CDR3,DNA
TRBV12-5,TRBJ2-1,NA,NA,CASGPPDGGINNEQFF,TGTGCTAGTGGTCCCCCCGATGGGGGGATAAACAATGAGCAGTTCTTC
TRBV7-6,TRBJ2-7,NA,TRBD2,CASSRLAGGSMEQYF,TGTGCCAGCAGCCGGCTAGCGGGAGGGTCTATGGAGCAGTACTTC
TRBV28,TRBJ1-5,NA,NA,CASSFENEGNQPQHF,TGTGCCAGCAGTTTCGAGAATGAGGGCAATCAGCCCCAGCATTTT
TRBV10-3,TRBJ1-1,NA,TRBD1,CATAGTGMNTEAFF,TGTGCCACCGCCGGGACAGGGATGAACACTGAAGCTTTCTTT
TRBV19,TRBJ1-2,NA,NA,CASSIEGLTDGYTF,TGTGCCAGTAGTATAGAGGGACTTACCGATGGCTACACCTTC
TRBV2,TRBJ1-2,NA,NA,CASSVSTRHYGYTF,TGTGCCAGCAGTGTGTCGACACGACACTATGGCTACACCTTC
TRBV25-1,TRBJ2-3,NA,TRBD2,CASSERGSYPDTQYF,TGTGCCAGCAGTGAACGCGGGAGTTACCCAGATACGCAGTATTTT
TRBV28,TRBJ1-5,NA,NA,CASSSNDQPQHF,TGTGCCAGCAGTTCCAATGATCAGCCCCAGCATTTT
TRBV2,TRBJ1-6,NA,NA,CASRGAVNSPLHF,TGTGCCAGCAGGGGGGCGGTTAATTCACCCCTCCACTTT
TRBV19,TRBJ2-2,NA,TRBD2,CASSTLGDSGIGNGELFF,TGTGCCAGTAGCACCCTAGGGGATAGCGGGATAGGGAACGGGGAGCTGTTTTTT
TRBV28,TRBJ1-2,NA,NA,CASSRQLNYGYTF,TGTGCCAGCAGTCGACAGCTTAACTATGGCTACACCTTC
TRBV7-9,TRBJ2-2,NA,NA,CASRMGRSGELFF,TGTGCCAGCAGAATGGGGAGGTCCGGGGAGCTGTTTTTT
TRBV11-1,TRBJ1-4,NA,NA,CASSRGSAARDEKLFF,TGTGCCAGCAGCCGAGGGTCCGCCGCGCGGGATGAAAAACTGTTTTTT
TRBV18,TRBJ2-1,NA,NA,CASSPFRDRTHNEQFF,TGTGCCAGCTCACCATTCCGCGACAGGACACACAATGAGCAGTTCTTC
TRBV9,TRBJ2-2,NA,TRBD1,CASSGRGPTGELFF,TGTGCCAGCAGCGGCAGGGGGCCAACCGGGGAGCTGTTTTTT
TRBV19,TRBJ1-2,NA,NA,CASSIVGQRQGGYTF,TGTGCCAGTAGTATTGTCGGACAGCGCCAGGGGGGCTACACCTTC
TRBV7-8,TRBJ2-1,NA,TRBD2,CASTDGAGGYNEQFF,TGTGCCAGCACCGATGGGGCGGGGGGGTACAATGAGCAGTTCTTC
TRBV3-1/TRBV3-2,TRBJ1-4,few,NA,CASSLNGATNEKLFF,TGTGCCAGCAGCCTGAACGGGGCAACTAATGAAAAACTGTTTTTT
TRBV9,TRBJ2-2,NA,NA,CASSVSGAGELFF,TGTGCCAGCAGCGTGTCGGGGGCCGGGGAGCTGTTTTTT
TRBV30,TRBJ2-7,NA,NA,CAWSDYNPANEQYF,TGTGCCTGGAGTGACTATAACCCTGCCAACGAGCAGTACTTC
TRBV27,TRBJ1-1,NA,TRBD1,CASSATGRRVNTEAFF,TGTGCCAGCAGTGCGACAGGGCGACGGGTGAACACTGAAGCTTTCTTT
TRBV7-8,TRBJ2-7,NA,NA,CASSLDSLYEQYF,TGTGCCAGCAGCTTAGACAGCCTCTACGAGCAGTACTTC
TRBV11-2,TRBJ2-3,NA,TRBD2,CASSVGTSVSTDTQYF,TGTGCCAGCAGCGTTGGGACTAGCGTTAGCACAGATACGCAGTATTTT
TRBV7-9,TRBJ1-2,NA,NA,CASSLQQVRGYTF,TGTGCCAGCAGCTTACAGCAGGTTCGAGGCTACACCTTC
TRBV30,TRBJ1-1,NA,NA,CAWSVIGTQHAFF,TGTGCCTGGAGTGTAATAGGGACACAGCATGCTTTCTTT
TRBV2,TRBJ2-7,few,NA,CASSFSGYYEQYF,TGTGCCAGCAGTTTTAGCGGTTACTACGAGCAGTACTTC
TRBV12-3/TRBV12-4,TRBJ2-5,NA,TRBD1,CASRDRVQETQYF,TGTGCCAGCAGGGACAGGGTTCAAGAGACCCAGTACTTC
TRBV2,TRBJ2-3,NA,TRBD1,CASSGAPGQITDTQYF,TGTGCCAGCAGTGGCGCCCCGGGACAGATCACAGATACGCAGTATTTT
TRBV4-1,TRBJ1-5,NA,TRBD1,CASSLQGAGQPQHF,TGCGCCAGCAGCCTCCAGGGGGCAGGTCAGCCCCAGCATTTT